This T cell receptor beta chain was sequenced for a study of OX40 agonist ivuxolimab in advanced cancers. About the full investigation: The costimulatory receptor OX40 (CD134) was targeted by ivuxolimab, a fully human IgG2 agonistic monoclonal antibody. Intravenous ivuxolimab was administered to patients every 2 weeks at six dose levels: 0.01, 0.1, 0.3, 1.5, 3 and 10 mg/kg. Among the roughly 50 dose-escalation patients, around 20 had hepatocellular carcinoma, 15 or so melanoma, 9 renal cell carcinoma and 9 head and neck cancer. A male proportion of under 85% and a mean age of around 60 years, ranging from about 20 to 79, were recorded for the dose-escalation cohort. Patients were allowed to have had prior anti-PD-1, anti-PD-L1 or anti-CTLA-4 therapy, and 40% of the dose-escalation patients had previously received checkpoint inhibitors. Partial responses occurred in three dose-escalation patients: two with cutaneous melanoma and one with hepatocellular carcinoma. Peripheral TCRbeta sequencing aimed to test whether ivuxolimab altered TCR sequence diversity and caused clonal T-cell expansion. The paper covers the monotherapy dose-escalation part of the phase I ivuxolimab trial, which included N of about 51 patients.

The research as a whole found: At doses of 0.1 to 3.0 mg/kg, clonal expansion of both CD4+ and CD8+ blood T cells was observed from baseline to week 6. In the 0.1-3.0 mg/kg groups, partial responders were among the patients with the lowest normalized peripheral clonal expansion, particularly in CD8+ T cells. After ivuxolimab, CD8+ T cells had more expanded clones than CD4+ T cells on average. The antigen specificity of the peripheral T cells that underwent clonal expansion was not determined. Low levels of normalized T-cell clonal expansion were also seen in some patients who did not respond.

The trial excluded patients who had a history of autoimmune disease or were on systemic immunosuppression. Peripheral blood for TCR sequencing was drawn from every dose cohort at baseline, at cycle 4 day 1 and at cycle 7 day 1. The samples were taken from a phase I, first-in-human, multicenter, open-label dose-escalation trial of ivuxolimab. Adults with locally advanced or metastatic melanoma, renal cell carcinoma, hepatocellular carcinoma or head and neck squamous cell carcinoma were enrolled in the trial. Before TCR sequencing, CD4+ T cells and CD8+ T cells were sorted from peripheral blood as separate populations. Genomic DNA was isolated from the sorted cells so that the TCRbeta CDR3 region could be sequenced. The immunoSEQ Assay was used for sequencing of TCRbeta CDR3 regions. TCRdb mirrors the immuneACCESS table, restricted to in-frame sequences. Some clones are absent from its copies; in checked studies, under half trace to an unresolved V gene, and the reason for the others is unknown. Recorded for this sample are about 16,000 clones; 84% of them occurred a single time. The ten largest account for 55% to 85% of the sample.

As concerns this clone: Its antigen is unknown. Base qualities were left out, and no much larger clone turns up one base away.

The TCR comes from an adult with an advanced solid tumor such as melanoma, head and neck, liver or kidney cancer. The sequencing here drew on CD4+ or CD8+ T cells sorted from blood, taken in a trial of the OX40 agonist ivuxolimab.

The DNA sequence is given as TGTGCCAGCAGTTTTCCCCGAGGCGGGGCTGAAGCTTTCTTT. The encoded protein is CASSFPRGGAEAFF. The sequence links TRBV28 to TRBJ1-1, with no confident D gene call. CDR1 and CDR2 were assigned from the germline V gene as MDHEN and SYDVKM. V lost 3 bases and J lost 6 bases; the stretch between them is 14 bases long. There are 14 amino acids in the CDR3, from cysteine to phenylalanine inclusive. The entry retains the CDR3 DNA only, 42 bases that are in frame from base 1.